This T cell receptor beta chain derives from a study of T cells in tumors after PD-1 blockade. TCRdb keeps only in-frame clones here, not all; method: immunoSEQ multiplex PCR. The sample records more than 40,000 clones, roughly 84% being singletons. Looked up from germline, CDR1 is LGHNA and CDR2 is YNFKEQ. The ends lost 5 bases at V and 2 bases at J; junction bases unmatched: 9. This CDR3 has 15 amino acids. V and J are TRBV4-2 and TRBJ2-7; 7 positions agree with TRBD2. The sample here was PBMCs, taken before anti-PD-1 therapy. The clonotype comes from a human donor with advanced basal cell or squamous cell carcinoma (not recorded which). The CDR3 nucleotides read TGTGCCAGCAGCTCTGGACTAGATCGTACCTACGAGCAGTACTTC. Protein: CASSSGLDRTYEQYF.